Listed here are 6 T cell receptor beta chains from one sample, sequenced in a study of graft-versus-host responses after intestinal transplantation. The method was immunoSEQ multiplex PCR; TCRdb's version includes in-frame clones alone and lacks a portion of them. The sample shows 77,000 or so clones, roughly 90% of them seen only once. Here the sequenced sample was PBMCs, taken 98 days after intestinal transplantation. The receptor set was obtained from a human patient who received an intestinal transplant, so some T cells may come from the graft donor.

The chain carries TRBV5-5 and TRBJ2-1, with TRBD2 identical over 9 bases. The J segment lost 7 bases and the V segment lost 4 bases, leaving 12 bases of the junction unmatched. The CDR3 loop spans 16 amino acids. The germline CDR1 and CDR2 sequences are SGHKS and YYEKEE (reference sequence). The DNA for the CDR3 is TGTGCCAGCAGCGCCCTGGGCGGGGGGGGCTATAATGAGCAGTTCTTC. This translates into CASSALGGGGYNEQFF.

The chain combines TRBV14 with TRBJ2-7, with D tentatively TRBD2 (5 bases). V was pared by 4 bases and J by 4 bases, with 8 bases between. The CDR3 has 12 amino acids. Germline V gene sequence: CDR1 SGHDN, CDR2 FVKESK. In DNA, the CDR3 is TGTGCCAGCAGCCCTCGCGGGTACGAGCAGTACTTC. Translation gives CASSPRGYEQYF.

The chain uses TRBV6-5 and TRBJ1-2, with D unclear. Germline lookup yields CDR1 MNHEY and CDR2 SVGAGI. This CDR3 contains 14 residues. Trimming cost V 6 bases and J 8 bases, with 19 bases left between them. The CDR3 sequence: CASRNPAPWVGYTF. The CDR3 bases are TGTGCCAGCAGAAACCCCGCTCCCTGGGTCGGCTACACCTTC.

The chain uses TRBV9 and TRBJ2-1; TRBD2 is a possible D gene (6 bases). The germline CDR1 and CDR2 sequences are SGDLS and YYNGEE. Trimming removed 4 bases from V and 0 bases from J, with 17 bases in between. CDR3 length: 17 amino acids. The CDR3: CASSSRSGPSSYNEQFF. CDR3 DNA sequence: TGTGCCAGCAGCTCCCGTAGCGGCCCGAGCTCCTACAATGAGCAGTTCTTC.

V and J are TRBV15 and TRBJ2-7; D is uncertain. The germline V gene encodes CDR1 LNHNV and CDR2 YYDKDF (reference sequence). CDR3 length equals 15 residues. Trimming shortened V by 0 bases and J by 12 bases, and 21 bases separated the two germline ends. The CDR3 nucleotides are TGTGCCACCAGCAGAGATTGGCCCTTGGCCGACGACGGGTACTTC. This sequence encodes CATSRDWPLADDGYF.

V usage is TRBV19 and J usage is TRBJ1-1; possibly TRBD1 for D (6 bases). The CDR3 is 16 residues long. The germline gives CDR1 LNHDA, CDR2 SQIVND (reference sequence). Trimming stripped 5 bases from V and 1 base from J, with 17 bases between. The CDR3 DNA reads as TGTGCCAGTAGTCCCCGGCAGGGGCGAGGGAACACTGAAGCTTTCTTT. Amino acids: CASSPRQGRGNTEAFF. Together with reference TRBV19 and TRBJ1-1, the CDR3 gives the full variable domain: DGGITQSPKYLFRKEGQNVTLSCEQNLNHDAMYWYRQDPGQGLRLIYYSQIVNDFQKGDIAEGYSVSREKKESFPLTVTSAQKNPTAFYLCASSPRQGRGNTEAFFGQGTRLTVV.